The next 24 T cell receptor beta chains were all read from a single sample in a study of CD8+CD57+ T cells in acquired aplastic anemia. The authors sequenced patients whose flow cytometry had shown CD8+CD57+ cell expansion. CDR3 and TCR beta VDJ profiling relied on a genomic DNA template. From the reads, TCRdb called clonotypes with MiXCR, one entry per CDR3 protein. The profile shows 170,000 or so distinct CDR3 sequences, less than 50% of them singletons. The specimen was sorted CD4+, CD8+, or CD8+CD57+ T cells (not recorded which) from PBMCs. The receptor set was obtained from a human donor with aplastic anemia.

This clonotype was recorded at least ten times. V is TRBV5-6 and J is TRBJ1-6; the match to TRBD1 covers 10 bases. V shed 4 bases and J 8 bases; nucleotides not matched to a gene: 6. From germline, CDR1 is SGHDT and CDR2 YYEEEE. CDR3 size: 15 residues. CDR3 DNA: TGTGCCAGCAGCCGTGAGGGACAGGGGTATTCACCCCTCCACTTT. Amino acid sequence: CASSREGQGYSPLHF.

This clonotype was counted ten times or more. V usage is TRBV11-1 and J usage is TRBJ2-3, with 7 nucleotides matching TRBD1. This CDR3 has 17 residues. Germline values: CDR1 SGHAT, CDR2 FQDESV (reference sequence). The junction had 16 bases not matched to a gene; V was cut back by 4 bases and J by 6 bases. CDR3 region: CASSSTTGELRRDTQYF. In DNA form, the CDR3 reads TGTGCCAGCAGCTCGACTACAGGGGAATTGAGGAGGGATACGCAGTATTTT.

DNA of the CDR3: TGCAGTGCTGGGACTTTGAACTCCTACGAGCAGTACTTC. Its protein is CSAGTLNSYEQYF. The V call is TRBV20-1, the J call TRBJ2-7; the D gene is possibly TRBD2 (6 bases). This CDR3 region has 13 residues. The germline V and J ends were trimmed by 5 bases and 0 bases, with 11 bases remaining between them. The V gene's germline CDR1 is DFQATT and CDR2 SNEGSKA (reference sequence).

This clonotype has at least ten counts. The chain joins TRBV19 to TRBJ1-1; TRBD1 aligns across 9 bases. The germline gives CDR1 LNHDA, CDR2 SQIVND (reference sequence). V shed 5 bases, J shed 4 bases, and the junction held 8 bases outside the gene matches. This CDR3 is built from 15 residues. The CDR3 is CASSATGGGGTEAFF. The CDR3 DNA is TGTGCCAGTAGTGCCACAGGGGGCGGTGGCACTGAAGCTTTCTTT.

This clonotype was counted at least ten times. Written as DNA, the CDR3 is TGCGCCAGCAAAGAGACAGTCAACACTGAAGCTTTCTTT. Encoded protein: CASKETVNTEAFF. The chain employs TRBV4-1 and TRBJ1-1; D is possibly TRBD1 (5 bases). The V and J ends lost 7 bases and 2 bases respectively, with 11 bases between them. CDR1 and CDR2 (germline): MGHRA, YSYEKL. The CDR3 loop spans 13 amino acids.

The chain combines TRBV29-1 with TRBJ2-1; TRBD2 might be the D (6 bases). The CDR3 contains 16 residues. Trimming took off 1 base at V and 6 bases at J, with 19 bases between the two ends. In germline, CDR1 is SQVTM, CDR2 ANQGSEA. The CDR3 DNA sequence: TGCAGCGTTGAAGGGACGAGGGCGGGAAGCGCCAATGAGCAGTTCTTC. Protein product: CSVEGTRAGSANEQFF.

The genes are TRBV9 and TRBJ2-2; D is unclear. V lost 1 base to trimming and J lost 3 bases, with 4 bases between them. Germline V CDR1 and CDR2: SGDLS, YYNGEE. The CDR3 length is 13 residues. CDR3 DNA: TGTGCCAGCAGCGTACAAGACACCGGGGAGCTGTTTTTT. It codes for CASSVQDTGELFF.

The sample holds many counts of this clonotype. At one boundary the junction diverges from the germline segment, which might be a read error. J is TRBJ1-2 and V is TRBV5-1; 7 nucleotides line up with TRBD1. Germline CDR1 is SGHRS and CDR2 is YFSETQ. CDR3 length equals 12 residues. The CDR3 sequence is CASSLEGGTEIF. The CDR3 DNA follows: TGCGCCAGCAGCTTGGAAGGCGGGACAGAAATTTTC.

The rearrangement joins TRBV24-1 to TRBJ2-3; no clear D gene. The CDR3 sequence is 13 residues long. V was cut by 5 bases and J by 0 bases, with 5 bases left in between. Per the germline V gene, CDR1 is KGHDR and CDR2 is SFDVKD. CDR3 sequence (DNA): TGTGCCACCAGTGGGGGAAGCACAGATACGCAGTATTTT. It translates to CATSGGSTDTQYF.

About this clonotype: Just one base apart from a much larger clone, this may be a read error. This chain uses TRBV6-5 with TRBJ2-7, with D possibly being TRBD1 (6 bases). Trimming removed 4 bases at V and 5 bases at J, with 12 bases between. CDR1 is MNHEY and CDR2 is SVGAGI in the germline V gene. The CDR3 covers 13 residues. DNA of the CDR3: TGTGCCAGCAGTTGGGGGCAAGCCCACGAGCAGTACTTC. Its protein product is CASSWGQAHEQYF.

This clonotype was seen only once. The V call is TRBV15, the J call TRBJ2-5, with 9 positions matching TRBD1. The ends lost 4 bases at V and 5 bases at J; junction bases unmatched: 8. Per the germline V gene, CDR1 is LNHNV and CDR2 is YYDKDF (reference sequence). The CDR3 is 15 amino acids. CDR3 DNA sequence: TGTGCCACCAGCAAAACAGGGGGCGTCGGGGAGACCCAGTACTTC. It encodes CATSKTGGVGETQYF.

This chain joins TRBV29-1 and TRBJ2-7; D not resolved. The CDR3 has 14 amino acids. Trimming pared 8 bases from V and 1 base from J, leaving 18 bases between. Germline V lookup: CDR1 SQVTM, CDR2 ANQGSEA. As DNA, the CDR3 is TGCAGCCCCGAATGTTACCCGGATTCCTACGAGCAGTACTTC. Its protein is CSPECYPDSYEQYF.

This clonotype was seen only once. This chain links TRBV10-1 with TRBJ2-5; D not certain. The CDR3 loop spans 12 amino acids. Trimming stripped 7 bases from V and 5 bases from J, with 11 bases between. Germline values: CDR1 WNHNN, CDR2 SYGVQD (reference sequence). CDR3 nucleotides: TGCGCCAGCACGCTGAGCGACGAGACCCAGTACTTC. Its translation: CASTLSDETQYF.

This clonotype was recorded many times. V and J are TRBV5-1 and TRBJ1-1; D uncertain. Trimming stripped 6 bases from V and 7 bases from J, with 10 bases between. The CDR3 contains 11 residues. Germline V gene data show CDR1 as SGHRS and CDR2 as YFSETQ. CDR3 loop: CASIEEDEAFF. The CDR3 nucleotides read TGCGCCAGCATCGAGGAGGATGAAGCTTTCTTT.

This clonotype was seen at least ten times. V and J are TRBV12-3 or TRBV12-4 and TRBJ1-5, with D unresolved. V shed 6 bases and J shed 5 bases, with 14 bases lying between them. This CDR3 comprises 14 residues. The DNA of the CDR3 is TGTGCCAGCAGCAAGGAGGGCCCCCATCAGCCCCAGCATTTT. Translating it yields CASSKEGPHQPQHF.

The chain is built from TRBV2 and TRBJ2-3, with D maybe TRBD2 (7 bases). Trimming left V 5 bases short and J 6 bases short, with 15 bases between. Germline V gene data show CDR1 as SNHLY and CDR2 as FYNNEI. This CDR3 contains 14 residues. The CDR3 loop is CASSLGGGADTQYF. The CDR3 DNA follows: TGTGCCAGCAGTTTGGGTGGGGGGGCCGATACGCAGTATTTT.

For this clonotype: A much bigger clone sits one base away, suggesting this may be a read error. The V call is TRBV5-5, the J call TRBJ1-1; tentatively, D is TRBD1 (5 bases). CDR3 length equals 16 residues. With 4 bases removed from V and 0 bases from J, the gap between germline ends came to 16 bases. The germline CDR1 and CDR2 sequences are SGHKS and YYEKEE (reference sequence). The CDR3 sequence: CASSGFSGTVNTEAFF. CDR3 in DNA: TGTGCCAGCAGCGGATTCTCTGGGACGGTGAACACTGAAGCTTTCTTT.

This clonotype was seen only a few times. Written as DNA, the CDR3 is TGTGCCAGCAGCCAACCCCTACGGAATGGCTACACCTTC. This sequence encodes CASSQPLRNGYTF. The chain employs TRBV7-6 and TRBJ1-2; no clear D. V was clipped by 5 bases and J by 6 bases, with 13 bases between them. The CDR3 contains 13 residues. CDR1 SGHVS and CDR2 FNYEAQ come from the germline V gene. Filled out from reference TRBV7-6 and TRBJ1-2, the complete variable domain reads GAGVSQSPRYKVTKRGQDVALRCDPISGHVSLYWYRQALGQGPEFLTYFNYEAQQDKSGLPNDRFSAERPEGSISTLTIQRTEQRDSAMYRCASSQPLRNGYTFGSGTRLTVV.

This clonotype was seen more than once but under ten times. The V call is TRBV2, the J call TRBJ1-1; D gene ambiguous. Trimming left V 8 bases short and J 6 bases short, with 13 bases between. The CDR3 runs 12 residues. Per the germline V gene, CDR1 is SNHLY and CDR2 is FYNNEI. The CDR3 here is CASPRGEAEAFF. The CDR3 DNA reads as TGTGCCAGCCCGAGAGGAGAGGCTGAAGCTTTCTTT.

CDR3 in DNA: TGCAGTGCTAGAGATCTAATCCAGCGAACAGATACGCAGTATTTT. Translating it yields CSARDLIQRTDTQYF. The J gene is TRBJ2-3, the V gene TRBV20-1; D unclear. This CDR3 spans 15 amino acids. V lost 0 bases to trimming and J lost 3 bases, with 13 bases between them. Germline lookup yields CDR1 DFQATT and CDR2 SNEGSKA (reference sequence).

This sequence joins TRBV5-1 and TRBJ2-3; 8 positions match TRBD2. After removal of 7 bases from V and 6 bases from J, the junction contained 16 bases not matched to a gene. This CDR3 region has 16 residues. CDR1 and CDR2 from the germline V gene are SGHRS and YFSETQ. Written as DNA, the CDR3 is TGCGCCAGCTCCAGGTCCCCAGCGGGGGTGGGCGATACGCAGTATTTT. As protein: CASSRSPAGVGDTQYF.

V and J are TRBV20-1 and TRBJ2-7; D might be TRBD2 (6 bases). Trimming removed 7 bases at V and 6 bases at J, with 13 bases between. CDR1 DFQATT and CDR2 SNEGSKA come from the germline V gene (reference sequence). CDR3 length: 11 amino acids. CDR3 nucleotide sequence: TGCAGTGGGACGTTAGCGGTCGAGCAGTACTTC. Its protein product is CSGTLAVEQYF.

For this clonotype: A much larger clone sits a single nucleotide away, making a read error possible. The chain is built from TRBV30 and TRBJ2-7, with 11 bases lining up with TRBD1. The V gene's germline CDR1 is GTSNPN and CDR2 SVGIG (reference sequence). CDR3 length: 12 residues. The CDR3 loop is CARGTGGYERYF. The CDR3 DNA reads TGTGCCAGGGGGACAGGGGGGTACGAGCGGTACTTC.

This clonotype was observed at least ten times. CDR3 DNA sequence: TGTGCCAGCAGCTTAGGAGGGGGCGTTCAGCCCCAGCATTTT. Its translation is CASSLGGGVQPQHF. V is TRBV7-6 and J is TRBJ1-5, with 7 bases lining up with TRBD1. The V segment lost 1 base and the J segment 6 bases; nucleotides outside the gene matches: 3. The CDR3 runs 14 residues. The germline V gene encodes CDR1 SGHVS and CDR2 FNYEAQ. Using reference TRBV7-6 and TRBJ1-5 for the parts outside the CDR3, the full variable domain is GAGVSQSPRYKVTKRGQDVALRCDPISGHVSLYWYRQALGQGPEFLTYFNYEAQQDKSGLPNDRFSAERPEGSISTLTIQRTEQRDSAMYRCASSLGGGVQPQHFGDGTRLSIL.